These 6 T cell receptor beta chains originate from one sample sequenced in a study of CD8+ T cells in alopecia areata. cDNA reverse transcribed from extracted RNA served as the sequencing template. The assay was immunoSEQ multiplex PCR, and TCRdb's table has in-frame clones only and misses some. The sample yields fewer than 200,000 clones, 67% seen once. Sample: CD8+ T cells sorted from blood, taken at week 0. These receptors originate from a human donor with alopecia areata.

The CDR3 sequence is CASSYTGSYEQYF. In nucleotides, the CDR3 is TGTGCCAGCAGTTATACAGGCTCCTACGAGCAGTACTTC. The chain carries TRBV6-5 and TRBJ2-7; maybe TRBD1 (5 bases). V shed 3 bases and J shed 0 bases, with 6 bases lying between them. This CDR3 is built from 13 residues. CDR1 is MNHEY and CDR2 is SVGAGI in the germline V gene.

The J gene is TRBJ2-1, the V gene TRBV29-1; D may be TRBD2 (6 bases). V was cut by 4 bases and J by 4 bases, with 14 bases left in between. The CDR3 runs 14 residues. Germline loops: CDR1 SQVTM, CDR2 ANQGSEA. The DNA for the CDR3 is TGCAGCGTTGGGAGGGACTCCAAATACAATGAGCAGTTCTTC. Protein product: CSVGRDSKYNEQFF.

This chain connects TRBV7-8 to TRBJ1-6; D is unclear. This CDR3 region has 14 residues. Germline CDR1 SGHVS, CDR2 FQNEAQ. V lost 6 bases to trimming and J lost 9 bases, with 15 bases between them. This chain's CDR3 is CASSYGSGGSPLHF. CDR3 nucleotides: TGTGCCAGCAGTTACGGATCTGGAGGTTCACCCCTCCACTTT.

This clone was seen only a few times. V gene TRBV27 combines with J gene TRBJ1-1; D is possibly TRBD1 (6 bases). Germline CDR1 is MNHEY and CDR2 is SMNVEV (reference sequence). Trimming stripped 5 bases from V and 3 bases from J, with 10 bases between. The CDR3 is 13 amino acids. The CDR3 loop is CASSLTGYTEAFF. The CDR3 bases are TGTGCCAGCAGTCTTACAGGGTACACTGAAGCTTTCTTT.

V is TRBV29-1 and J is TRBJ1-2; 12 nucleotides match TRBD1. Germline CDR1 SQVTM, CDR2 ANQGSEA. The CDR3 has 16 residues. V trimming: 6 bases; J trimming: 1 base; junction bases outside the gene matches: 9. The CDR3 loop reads CSVPGTGGEDNYGYTF. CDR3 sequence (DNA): TGCAGCGTGCCCGGGACAGGGGGCGAAGATAACTATGGCTACACCTTC.

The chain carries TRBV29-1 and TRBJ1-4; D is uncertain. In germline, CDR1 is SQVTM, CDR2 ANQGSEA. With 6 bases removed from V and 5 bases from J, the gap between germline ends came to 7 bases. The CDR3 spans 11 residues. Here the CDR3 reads CSVKINEKLFF. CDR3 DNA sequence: TGCAGCGTCAAAATAAATGAAAAACTGTTTTTT.